This TCR beta chain emerged from a study of memory CD4+ T cells and cytomegalovirus serostatus. The sort gate was single viable CD3+CD4+CD8-CD45RO+ cells for memory CD4+ T cells. Assay: immunoSEQ multiplex PCR; the TCRdb copy retains only in-frame clones and omits some. The data contain 20,000 to 30,000 clones, about 80% of them seen just once; the ten biggest clones take up approximately 1%. V was trimmed by 3 bases and J by 0 bases, leaving 9 bases between them. Germline V gives CDR1 GTSNPN, CDR2 SVGIG (reference sequence). This CDR3 has 14 amino acids. The rearrangement uses TRBV30 and TRBJ1-3; D is uncertain. Sequencing was performed on memory CD4+ T cells from blood. This TCR derives from an adult in good health and CMV-seronegative. The CDR3 DNA reads as TGTGCCTGGAGATGGCAATACTCTGGAAACACCATATATTTT. It encodes CAWRWQYSGNTIYF.